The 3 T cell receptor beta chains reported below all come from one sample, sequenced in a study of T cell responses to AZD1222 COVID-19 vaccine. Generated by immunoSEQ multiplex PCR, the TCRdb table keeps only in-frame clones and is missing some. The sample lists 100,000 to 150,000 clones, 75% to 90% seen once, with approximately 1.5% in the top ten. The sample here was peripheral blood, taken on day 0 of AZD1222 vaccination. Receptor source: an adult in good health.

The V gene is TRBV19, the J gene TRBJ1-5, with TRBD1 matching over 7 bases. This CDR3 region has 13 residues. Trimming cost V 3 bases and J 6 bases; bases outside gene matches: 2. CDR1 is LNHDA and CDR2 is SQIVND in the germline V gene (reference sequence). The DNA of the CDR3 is TGTGCCAGTAGTATTGCAGGGGGTCAGCCCCAGCATTTT. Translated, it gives CASSIAGGQPQHF.

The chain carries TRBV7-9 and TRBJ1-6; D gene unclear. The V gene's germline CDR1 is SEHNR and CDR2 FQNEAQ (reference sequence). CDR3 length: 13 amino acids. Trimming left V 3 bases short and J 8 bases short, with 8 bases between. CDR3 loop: CASSFSEDSPLHF. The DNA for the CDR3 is TGTGCCAGCAGCTTTAGCGAAGATTCACCCCTCCACTTT.

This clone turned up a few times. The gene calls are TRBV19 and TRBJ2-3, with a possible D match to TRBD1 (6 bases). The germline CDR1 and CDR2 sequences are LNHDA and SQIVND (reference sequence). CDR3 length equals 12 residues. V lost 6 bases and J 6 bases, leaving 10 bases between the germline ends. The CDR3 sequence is CASSSGADTQYF. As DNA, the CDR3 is TGTGCCAGTAGCTCAGGGGCGGATACGCAGTATTTT.